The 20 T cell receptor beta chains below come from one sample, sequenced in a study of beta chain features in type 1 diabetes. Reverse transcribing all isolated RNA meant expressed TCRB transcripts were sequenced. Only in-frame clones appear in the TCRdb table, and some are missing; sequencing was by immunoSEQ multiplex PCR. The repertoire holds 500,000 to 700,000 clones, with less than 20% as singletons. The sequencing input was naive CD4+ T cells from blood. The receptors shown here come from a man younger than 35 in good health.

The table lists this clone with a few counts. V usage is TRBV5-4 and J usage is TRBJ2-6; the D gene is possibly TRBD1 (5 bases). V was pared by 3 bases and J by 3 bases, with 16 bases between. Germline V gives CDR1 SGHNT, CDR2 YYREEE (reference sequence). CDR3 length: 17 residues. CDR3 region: CASSSGARLSGANVLTF. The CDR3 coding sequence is TGTGCCAGCAGCTCTGGGGCACGCTTGAGTGGGGCCAACGTCCTGACTTTC.

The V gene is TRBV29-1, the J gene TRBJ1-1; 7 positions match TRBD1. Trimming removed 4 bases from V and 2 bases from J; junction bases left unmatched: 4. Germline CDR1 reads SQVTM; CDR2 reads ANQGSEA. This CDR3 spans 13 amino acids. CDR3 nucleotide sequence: TGCAGCGTTGGACAGGGCTCAAACACTGAAGCTTTCTTT. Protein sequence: CSVGQGSNTEAFF.

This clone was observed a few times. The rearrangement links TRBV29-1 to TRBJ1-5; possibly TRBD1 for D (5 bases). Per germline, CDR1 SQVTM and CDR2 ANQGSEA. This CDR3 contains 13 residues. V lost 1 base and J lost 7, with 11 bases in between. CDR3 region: CSVEASRDQPQHF. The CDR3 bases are TGCAGCGTTGAAGCCTCGAGGGACCAGCCCCAGCATTTT.

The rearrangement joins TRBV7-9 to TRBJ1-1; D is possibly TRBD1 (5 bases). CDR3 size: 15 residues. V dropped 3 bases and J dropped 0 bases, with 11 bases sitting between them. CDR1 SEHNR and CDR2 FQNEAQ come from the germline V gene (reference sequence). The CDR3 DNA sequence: TGTGCCAGCAGCTTTGCAGGGCAGGTGAACACTGAAGCTTTCTTT. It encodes CASSFAGQVNTEAFF.

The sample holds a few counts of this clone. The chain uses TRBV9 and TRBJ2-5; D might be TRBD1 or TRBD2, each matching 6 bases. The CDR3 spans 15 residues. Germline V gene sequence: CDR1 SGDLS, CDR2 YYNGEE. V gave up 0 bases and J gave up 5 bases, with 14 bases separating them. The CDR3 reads CASSVAGGGYETQYF. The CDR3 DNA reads TGTGCCAGCAGCGTAGCTGGAGGGGGGTACGAGACCCAGTACTTC.

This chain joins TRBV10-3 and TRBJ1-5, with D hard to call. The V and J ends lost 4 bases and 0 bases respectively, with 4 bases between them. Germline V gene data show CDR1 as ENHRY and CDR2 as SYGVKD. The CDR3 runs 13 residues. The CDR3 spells CAISAGSNQPQHF. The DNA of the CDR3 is TGTGCCATCAGTGCCGGTAGCAATCAGCCCCAGCATTTT.

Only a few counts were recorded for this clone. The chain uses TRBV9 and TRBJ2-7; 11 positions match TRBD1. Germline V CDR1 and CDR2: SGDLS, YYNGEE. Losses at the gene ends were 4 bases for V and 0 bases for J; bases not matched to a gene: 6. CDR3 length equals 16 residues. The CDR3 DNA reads TGTGCCAGCAGCAACCCAGGGACAGGGGGCTCCTACGAGCAGTACTTC. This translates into CASSNPGTGGSYEQYF.

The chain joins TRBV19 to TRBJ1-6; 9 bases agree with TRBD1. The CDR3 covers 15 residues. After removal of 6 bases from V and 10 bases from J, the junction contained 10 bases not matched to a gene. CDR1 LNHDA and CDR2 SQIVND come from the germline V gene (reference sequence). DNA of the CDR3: TGTGCCAGTAGGGTACAGGGGGCGGACGGATCACCCCTCCACTTT. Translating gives CASRVQGADGSPLHF.

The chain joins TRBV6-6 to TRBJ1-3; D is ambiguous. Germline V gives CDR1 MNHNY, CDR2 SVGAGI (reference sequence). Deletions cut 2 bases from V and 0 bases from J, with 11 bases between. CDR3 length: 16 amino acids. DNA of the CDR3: TGTGCCAGCAGTTACGTTCTACCGAGCTCTGGAAACACCATATATTTT. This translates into CASSYVLPSSGNTIYF.

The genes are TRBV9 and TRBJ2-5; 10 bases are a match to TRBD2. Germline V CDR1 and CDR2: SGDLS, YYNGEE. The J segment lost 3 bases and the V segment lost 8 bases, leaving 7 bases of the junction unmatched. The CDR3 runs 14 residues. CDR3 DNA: TGTGCCAGTTCGTTGGGGACTAGCGAAGAGACCCAGTACTTC. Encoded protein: CASSLGTSEETQYF.

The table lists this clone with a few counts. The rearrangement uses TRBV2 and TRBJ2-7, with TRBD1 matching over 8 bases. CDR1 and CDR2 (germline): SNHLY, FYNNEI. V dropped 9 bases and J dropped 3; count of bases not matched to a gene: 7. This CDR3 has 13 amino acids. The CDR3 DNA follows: TGTGCCAGTACCGGGACAGGAAACTACGAGCAGTACTTC. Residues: CASTGTGNYEQYF.

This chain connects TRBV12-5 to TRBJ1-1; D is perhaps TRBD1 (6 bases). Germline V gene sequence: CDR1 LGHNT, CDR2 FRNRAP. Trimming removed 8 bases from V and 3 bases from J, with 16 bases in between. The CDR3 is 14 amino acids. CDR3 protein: CASCHQGRDTEAFF. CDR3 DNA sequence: TGTGCTAGTTGTCACCAGGGGAGAGACACTGAAGCTTTCTTT.

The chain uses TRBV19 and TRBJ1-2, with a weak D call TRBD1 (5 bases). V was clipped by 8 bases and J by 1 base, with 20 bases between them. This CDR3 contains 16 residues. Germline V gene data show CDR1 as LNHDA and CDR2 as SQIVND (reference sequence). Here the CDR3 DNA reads TGTGCCAGTTCTCCTTTGGGCCGGGACGGTAACTATGGCTACACCTTC. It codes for CASSPLGRDGNYGYTF.

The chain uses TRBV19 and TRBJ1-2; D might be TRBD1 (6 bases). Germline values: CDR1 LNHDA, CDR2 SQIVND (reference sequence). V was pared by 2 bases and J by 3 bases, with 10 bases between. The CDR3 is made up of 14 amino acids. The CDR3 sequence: CASSIQGMDYGYTF. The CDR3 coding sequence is TGTGCCAGTAGTATACAGGGGATGGACTATGGCTACACCTTC.

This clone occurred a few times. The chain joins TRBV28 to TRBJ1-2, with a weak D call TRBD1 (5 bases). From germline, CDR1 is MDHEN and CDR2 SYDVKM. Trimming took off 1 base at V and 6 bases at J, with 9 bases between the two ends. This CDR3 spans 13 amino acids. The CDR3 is CASSLSTGNGYTF. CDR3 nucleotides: TGTGCCAGCAGTTTATCCACAGGAAATGGCTACACCTTC.

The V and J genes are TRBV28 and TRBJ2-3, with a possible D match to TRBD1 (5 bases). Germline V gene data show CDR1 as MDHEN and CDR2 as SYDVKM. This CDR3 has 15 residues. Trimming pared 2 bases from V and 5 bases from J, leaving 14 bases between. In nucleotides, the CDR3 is TGTGCCAGCAGTTTAAACGACAGAGTCGGAGATACGCAGTATTTT. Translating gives CASSLNDRVGDTQYF.

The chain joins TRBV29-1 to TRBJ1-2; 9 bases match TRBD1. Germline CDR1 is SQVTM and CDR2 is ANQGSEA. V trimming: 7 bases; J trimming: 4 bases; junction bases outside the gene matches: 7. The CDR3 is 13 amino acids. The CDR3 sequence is CSDGQGSGYGYTF. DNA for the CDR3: TGCAGCGATGGACAGGGGTCAGGCTATGGCTACACCTTC.

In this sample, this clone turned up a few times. The CDR3 nucleotides read TGCAGCGCCGAAAACTATGGCTACACCTTC. It translates to CSAENYGYTF. The chain combines TRBV29-1 with TRBJ1-2, with D unresolved. Trimming removed 7 bases from V and 2 bases from J, with 5 bases in between. The CDR3 consists of 10 residues. Germline values: CDR1 SQVTM, CDR2 ANQGSEA.

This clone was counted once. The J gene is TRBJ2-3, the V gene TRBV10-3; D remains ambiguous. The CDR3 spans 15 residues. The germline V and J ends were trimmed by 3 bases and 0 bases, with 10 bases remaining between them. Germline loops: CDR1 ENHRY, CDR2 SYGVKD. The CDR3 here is CAISDKSTSTDTQYF. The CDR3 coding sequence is TGTGCCATCAGTGACAAGTCGACTAGCACAGATACGCAGTATTTT.

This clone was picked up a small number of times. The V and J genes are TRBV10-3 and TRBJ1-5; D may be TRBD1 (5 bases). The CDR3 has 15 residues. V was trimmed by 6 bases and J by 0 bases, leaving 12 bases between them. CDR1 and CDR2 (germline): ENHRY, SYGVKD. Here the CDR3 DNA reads TGTGCCATCAGCCTAGGGACGGATAGCAATCAGCCCCAGCATTTT. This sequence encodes CAISLGTDSNQPQHF.